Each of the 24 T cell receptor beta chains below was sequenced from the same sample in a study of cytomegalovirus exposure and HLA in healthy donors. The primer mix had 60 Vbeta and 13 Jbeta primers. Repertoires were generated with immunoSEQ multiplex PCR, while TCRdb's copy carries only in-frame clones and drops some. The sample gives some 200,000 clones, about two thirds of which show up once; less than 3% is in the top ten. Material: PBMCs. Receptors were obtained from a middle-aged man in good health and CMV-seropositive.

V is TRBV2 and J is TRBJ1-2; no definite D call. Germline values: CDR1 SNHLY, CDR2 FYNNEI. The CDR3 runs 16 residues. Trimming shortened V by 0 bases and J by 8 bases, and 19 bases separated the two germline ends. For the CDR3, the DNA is TGTGCCAGCAGTGAAGCGCGGACTGCCGGCCCCGGAGGCTACACCTTC. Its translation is CASSEARTAGPGGYTF.

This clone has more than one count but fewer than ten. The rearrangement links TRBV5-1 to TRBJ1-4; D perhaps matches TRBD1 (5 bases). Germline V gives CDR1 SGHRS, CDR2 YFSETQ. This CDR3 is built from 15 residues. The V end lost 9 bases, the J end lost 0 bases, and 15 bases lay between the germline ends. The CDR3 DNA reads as TGCGCCACTTCCACAGGCGGTTCAACTAATGAAAAACTGTTTTTT. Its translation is CATSTGGSTNEKLFF.

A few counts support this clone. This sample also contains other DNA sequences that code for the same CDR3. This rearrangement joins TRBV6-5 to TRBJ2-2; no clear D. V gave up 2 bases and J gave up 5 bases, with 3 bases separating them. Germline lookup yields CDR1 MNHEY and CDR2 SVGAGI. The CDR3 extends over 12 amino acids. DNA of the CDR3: TGTGCCAGCAGTTACCAGACCGGGGAGCTGTTTTTT. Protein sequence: CASSYQTGELFF.

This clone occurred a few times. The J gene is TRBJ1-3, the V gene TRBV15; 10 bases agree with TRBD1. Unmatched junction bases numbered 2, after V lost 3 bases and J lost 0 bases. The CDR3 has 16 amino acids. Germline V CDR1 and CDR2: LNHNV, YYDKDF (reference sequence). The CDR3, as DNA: TGTGCCACCAGCAGGGACAGGGGGTCCTCTGGAAACACCATATATTTT. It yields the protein CATSRDRGSSGNTIYF.

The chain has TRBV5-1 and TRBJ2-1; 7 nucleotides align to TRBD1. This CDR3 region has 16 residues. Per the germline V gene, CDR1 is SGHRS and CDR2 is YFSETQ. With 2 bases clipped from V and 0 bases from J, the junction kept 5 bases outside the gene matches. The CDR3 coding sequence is TGCGCCAGCAGCTTACAGGGGCCCAGCTCCTACAATGAGCAGTTCTTC. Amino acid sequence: CASSLQGPSSYNEQFF.

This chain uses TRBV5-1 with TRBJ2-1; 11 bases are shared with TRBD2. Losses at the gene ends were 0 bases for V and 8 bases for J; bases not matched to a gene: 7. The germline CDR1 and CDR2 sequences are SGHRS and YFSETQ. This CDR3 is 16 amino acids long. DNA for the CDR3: TGCGCCAGCAGCTTGGAGGCTAGCGGGGGGATCGATGAGCAGTTCTTC. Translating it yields CASSLEASGGIDEQFF.

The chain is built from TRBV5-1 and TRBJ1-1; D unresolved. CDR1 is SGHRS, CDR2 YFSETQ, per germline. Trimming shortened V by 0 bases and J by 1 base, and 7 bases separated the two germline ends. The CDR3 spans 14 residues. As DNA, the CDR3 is TGCGCCAGCAGCTTGGGTGGGAGGAACACTGAAGCTTTCTTT. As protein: CASSLGGRNTEAFF.

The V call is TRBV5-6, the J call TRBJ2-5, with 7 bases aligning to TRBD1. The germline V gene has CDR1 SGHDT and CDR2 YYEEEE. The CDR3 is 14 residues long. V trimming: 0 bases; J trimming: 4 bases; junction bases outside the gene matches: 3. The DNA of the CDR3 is TGTGCCAGCAGCTTGGGGGCAGGGGGAGAGACCCAGTACTTC. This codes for CASSLGAGGETQYF.

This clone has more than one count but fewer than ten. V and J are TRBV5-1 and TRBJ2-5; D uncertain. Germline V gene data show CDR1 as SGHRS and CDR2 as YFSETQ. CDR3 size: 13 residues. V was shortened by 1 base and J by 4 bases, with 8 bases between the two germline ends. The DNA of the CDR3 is TGCGCCAGCAGCTTGACCCCGGGAGAGACCCAGTACTTC. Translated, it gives CASSLTPGETQYF. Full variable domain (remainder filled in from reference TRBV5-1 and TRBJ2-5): KAGVTQTPRYLIKTRGQQVTLSCSPISGHRSVSWYQQTPGQGLQFLFEYFSETQRNKGNFPGRFSGRQFSNSRSEMNVSTLELGDSALYLCASSLTPGETQYFGPGTRLLVL.

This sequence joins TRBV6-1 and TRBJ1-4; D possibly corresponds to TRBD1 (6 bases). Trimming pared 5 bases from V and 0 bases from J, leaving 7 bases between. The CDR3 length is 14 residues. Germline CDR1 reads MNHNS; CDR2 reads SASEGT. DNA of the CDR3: TGTGCCAGCAGTAGGACAGCAACTAATGAAAAACTGTTTTTT. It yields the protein CASSRTATNEKLFF.

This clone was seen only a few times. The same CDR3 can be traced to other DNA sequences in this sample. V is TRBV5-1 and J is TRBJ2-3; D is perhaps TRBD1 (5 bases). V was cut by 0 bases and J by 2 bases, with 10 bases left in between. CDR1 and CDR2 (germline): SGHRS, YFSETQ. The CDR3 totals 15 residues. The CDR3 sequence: CASSLEGRVTDTQYF. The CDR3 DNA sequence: TGCGCCAGCAGCTTGGAGGGCAGGGTCACAGATACGCAGTATTTT.

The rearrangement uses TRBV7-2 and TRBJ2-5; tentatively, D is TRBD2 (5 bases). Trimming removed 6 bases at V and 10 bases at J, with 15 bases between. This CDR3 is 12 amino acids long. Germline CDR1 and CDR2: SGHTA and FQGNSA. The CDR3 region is CASREDFGDQYF. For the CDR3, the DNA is TGTGCCAGCAGGGAGGATTTCGGGGACCAGTACTTC.

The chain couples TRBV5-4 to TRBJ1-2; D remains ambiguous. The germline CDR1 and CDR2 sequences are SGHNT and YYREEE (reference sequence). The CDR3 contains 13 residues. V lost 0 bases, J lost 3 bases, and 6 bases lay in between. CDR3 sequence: CASSLDGYYGYTF. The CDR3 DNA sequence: TGTGCCAGCAGCTTGGACGGGTACTATGGCTACACCTTC. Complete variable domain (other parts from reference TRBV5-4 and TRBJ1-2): ETGVTQSPTHLIKTRGQQVTLRCSSQSGHNTVSWYQQALGQGPQFIFQYYREEENGRGNFPPRFSGLQFPNYSSELNVNALELDDSALYLCASSLDGYYGYTFGSGTRLTVV.

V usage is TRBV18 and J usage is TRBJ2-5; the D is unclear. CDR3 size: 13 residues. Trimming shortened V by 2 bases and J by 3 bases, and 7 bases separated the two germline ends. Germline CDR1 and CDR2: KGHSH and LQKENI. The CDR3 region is CASSPSPEETQYF. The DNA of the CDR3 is TGTGCCAGCTCACCATCACCAGAAGAGACCCAGTACTTC. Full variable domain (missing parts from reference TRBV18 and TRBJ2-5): NAGVMQNPRHLVRRRGQEARLRCSPMKGHSHVYWYRQLPEEGLKFMVYLQKENIIDESGMPKERFSAEFPKEGPSILRIQQVVRGDSAAYFCASSPSPEETQYFGPGTRLLVL.

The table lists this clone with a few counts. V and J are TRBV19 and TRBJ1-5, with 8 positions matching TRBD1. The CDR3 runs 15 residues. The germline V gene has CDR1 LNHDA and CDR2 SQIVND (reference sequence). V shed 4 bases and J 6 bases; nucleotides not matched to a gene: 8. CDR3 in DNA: TGTGCCAGTAGTAACACCCGGACAGGGTCTCAGCCCCAGCATTTT. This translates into CASSNTRTGSQPQHF.

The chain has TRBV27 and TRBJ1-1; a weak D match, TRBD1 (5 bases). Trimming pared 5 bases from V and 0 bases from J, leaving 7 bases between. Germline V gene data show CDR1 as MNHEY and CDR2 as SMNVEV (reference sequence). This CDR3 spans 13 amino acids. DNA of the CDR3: TGTGCCAGCAGTCCAGGGTTGAACACTGAAGCTTTCTTT. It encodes CASSPGLNTEAFF.

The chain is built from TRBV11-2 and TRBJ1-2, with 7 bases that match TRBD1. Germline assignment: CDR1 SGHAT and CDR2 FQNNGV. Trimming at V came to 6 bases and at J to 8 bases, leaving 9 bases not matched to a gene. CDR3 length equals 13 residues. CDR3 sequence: CASSQGVSVGYTF. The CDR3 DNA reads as TGTGCCAGCAGTCAGGGGGTATCGGTGGGCTACACCTTC.

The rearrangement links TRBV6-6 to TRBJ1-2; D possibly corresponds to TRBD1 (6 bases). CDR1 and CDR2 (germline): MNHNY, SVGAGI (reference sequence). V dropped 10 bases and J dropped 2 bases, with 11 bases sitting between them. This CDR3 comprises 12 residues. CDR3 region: CATGGANYGYTF. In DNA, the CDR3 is TGTGCCACTGGGGGGGCAAACTATGGCTACACCTTC.

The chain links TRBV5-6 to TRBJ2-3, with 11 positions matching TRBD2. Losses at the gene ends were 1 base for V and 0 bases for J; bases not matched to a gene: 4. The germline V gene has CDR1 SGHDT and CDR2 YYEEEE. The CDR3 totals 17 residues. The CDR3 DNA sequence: TGTGCCAGCAGCTTGATAACTAGCGGGGGCAGCACAGATACGCAGTATTTT. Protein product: CASSLITSGGSTDTQYF.

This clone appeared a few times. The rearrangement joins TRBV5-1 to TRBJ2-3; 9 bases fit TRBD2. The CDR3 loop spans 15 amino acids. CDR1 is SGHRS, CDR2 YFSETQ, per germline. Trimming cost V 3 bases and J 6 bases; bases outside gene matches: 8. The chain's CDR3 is CASSWTSDGRDTQYF. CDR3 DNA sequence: TGCGCCAGCAGCTGGACTAGCGACGGCCGGGATACGCAGTATTTT. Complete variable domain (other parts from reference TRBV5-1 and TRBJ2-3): KAGVTQTPRYLIKTRGQQVTLSCSPISGHRSVSWYQQTPGQGLQFLFEYFSETQRNKGNFPGRFSGRQFSNSRSEMNVSTLELGDSALYLCASSWTSDGRDTQYFGPGTRLTVL.

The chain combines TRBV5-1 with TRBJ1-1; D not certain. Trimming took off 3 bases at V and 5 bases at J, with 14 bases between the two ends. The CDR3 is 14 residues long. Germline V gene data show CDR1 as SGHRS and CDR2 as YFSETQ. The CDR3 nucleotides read TGCGCCAGCAGCTCAACAGCGGCGGGAACTGAAGCTTTCTTT. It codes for CASSSTAAGTEAFF.

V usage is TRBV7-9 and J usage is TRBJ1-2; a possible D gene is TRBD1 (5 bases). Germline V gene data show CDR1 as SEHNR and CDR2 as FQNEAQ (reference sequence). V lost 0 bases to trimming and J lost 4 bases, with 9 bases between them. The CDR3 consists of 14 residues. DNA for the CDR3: TGTGCCAGCAGCTTAGCGGGGCAGCTCTATGGCTACACCTTC. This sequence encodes CASSLAGQLYGYTF.

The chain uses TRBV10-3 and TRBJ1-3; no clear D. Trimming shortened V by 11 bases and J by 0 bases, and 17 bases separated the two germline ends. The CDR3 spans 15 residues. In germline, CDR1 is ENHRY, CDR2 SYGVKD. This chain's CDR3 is CAGGNRADSGNTIYF. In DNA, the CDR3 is TGTGCCGGCGGGAACCGGGCCGACTCTGGAAACACCATATATTTT.

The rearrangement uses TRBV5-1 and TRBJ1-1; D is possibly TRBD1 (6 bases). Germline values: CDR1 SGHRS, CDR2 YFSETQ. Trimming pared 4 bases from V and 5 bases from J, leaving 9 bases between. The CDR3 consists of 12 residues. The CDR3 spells CASSTGQTEAFF. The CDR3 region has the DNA TGCGCCAGCAGCACCGGACAGACTGAAGCTTTCTTT.